This TCR beta chain originates from a study of T cell clones after liver transplantation. V lost 6 bases and J lost 6, with 15 bases in between. The CDR3 totals 14 residues. Looked up from germline, CDR1 is MNHNS and CDR2 is SASEGT. This clone appeared a few times. The protocol was immunoSEQ multiplex PCR, while the TCRdb copy is restricted to in-frame clones and leaves out a portion. The sample includes 45,000 or so clones, 86% of them seen just once. The source material was CD4+ T cells from blood, sampled 24 months after liver transplant. The rearrangement links TRBV6-1 to TRBJ2-1; D may be TRBD1 (6 bases). This sequence was found in a human patient who received a liver transplant. The graft donor may be the source of some T cells. CDR3: CASRIQGSLNEQFF. The DNA for the CDR3 is TGTGCCAGCAGGATACAGGGTTCCCTCAATGAGCAGTTCTTC.